The rows below give T cell receptor beta chains drawn from one sample of a study of cytomegalovirus exposure and HLA in healthy donors. The assay was immunoSEQ multiplex PCR, and TCRdb's table has in-frame clones only and misses some. The table has 150,000 to 180,000 clones, 75% to 85% seen once; the top ten hold approximately 8%. Sequenced material: PBMCs. The receptors shown here come from a man aged 30 to 39 in good health and CMV-seropositive. The CDR3 runs from the conserved cysteine through the conserved F or W. D genes are given only for firm matches. The size field is filled for only some rows; it gives once, few, many or a size class.

D,size,V,J,DNA,CDR3
TRBD2,.,TRBV5-1,TRBJ2-1,TGCGCCAGCAGCGCTATAGCGGGAGGGCCCCCTAGTCTCAATTACAATGAGCAGTTCTTC,CASSAIAGGPPSLNYNEQFF
.,.,TRBV28,TRBJ2-5,TGTGCCAGCAGCACCCCCCCGGACACGTCAGAGACCCAGTACTTC,CASSTPPDTSETQYF
TRBD1,.,TRBV7-2,TRBJ1-4,TGTGCCAGCAGCACTAGGCCCGGGACAGGGAAAGAAAAACTGTTTTTT,CASSTRPGTGKEKLFF
.,.,TRBV7-9,TRBJ2-7,TGTGCCAGCAGCTTCCCAGACAGACCTTCGGAGGAGCAGTACTTC,CASSFPDRPSEEQYF
TRBD1,.,TRBV5-4,TRBJ1-4,TGTGCCAGCAGCCCGGACAGGGGAGGTTTGGGTGAAAAACTGTTTTTT,CASSPDRGGLGEKLFF
TRBD1,.,TRBV19,TRBJ1-5,TGTGCCAGTAGCGGGACAGGGCACAATCAGCCCCAGCATTTT,CASSGTGHNQPQHF
.,few,TRBV28,TRBJ1-2,TGTGCCAGCAGTTTACACGGAGCTAACTATGGCTACACCTTC,CASSLHGANYGYTF
TRBD1,.,TRBV19,TRBJ1-1,TGTGCCAGCACGGGACAGGGGTTTCCCCAGAACACTGAAGCTTTCTTT,CASTGQGFPQNTEAFF
.,.,TRBV19,TRBJ1-2,TGTGCCAGTAGTTCGGGGGGACTCCTCTATGGCTACACCTTC,CASSSGGLLYGYTF
.,.,TRBV19,TRBJ1-5,TGTGCCAGTAGTTCGGGATTTAGCAATCAGCCCCAGCATTTT,CASSSGFSNQPQHF
.,.,TRBV7-2,TRBJ1-1,TGTGCCAGCAGCCTAGAGAGGGCTCCTTCCCTGAACACTGAAGCTTTCTTT,CASSLERAPSLNTEAFF
.,.,TRBV7-2,TRBJ1-2,TGTGCCAGCCCCCACGGAGGCCACTCATTCCAAAACTATGGCTACACCTTC,CASPHGGHSFQNYGYTF
TRBD1,.,TRBV18,TRBJ1-2,TGTGCCAGCTCACCATCGCAGGGGGCGGTCGGTGGCTACACCTTC,CASSPSQGAVGGYTF
TRBD2,.,TRBV27,TRBJ2-5,TGTGCCAGCAGTTCCGGACTAGCGGGAGAGCGGGAGACCCAGTACTTC,CASSSGLAGERETQYF
.,.,TRBV7-8,TRBJ2-7,TGTGCCAGCAGCTTCCCCGGGACACCCAACGAGCAGTACTTC,CASSFPGTPNEQYF
.,few,TRBV2,TRBJ2-1,TGTGCCAGCAGTGGGACTACCAATGAGCAGTTCTTC,CASSGTTNEQFF
.,.,TRBV5-4,TRBJ1-6,TGTGCCAGCAGCGCGGGCAGGGGTAATTCACCCCTCCACTTT,CASSAGRGNSPLHF
.,.,TRBV6-5,TRBJ2-7,TGTGCCAGCAGTCCCGAGGTGGGCGAGCAGTACTTC,CASSPEVGEQYF
.,.,TRBV27,TRBJ1-3,TGTGCCAGCAGTCCTGGTGCCGGACAGCGTTTCTCTGGAAACACCATATATTTT,CASSPGAGQRFSGNTIYF
TRBD2,few,TRBV30,TRBJ2-5,TGTGCCTGGAGTGTTAGGGGAGGGGAGACCCAGTACTTC,CAWSVRGGETQYF
TRBD1,.,TRBV19,TRBJ2-7,TGTGCCAGTAGTATCCCCCGACAGGGTGGGGACTACGAGCAGTACTTC,CASSIPRQGGDYEQYF
TRBD1,few,TRBV9,TRBJ1-1,TGTGCCAGCAGCTTACTGACAGGGGGGGATACTGAAGCTTTCTTT,CASSLLTGGDTEAFF
TRBD1,.,TRBV2,TRBJ2-2,TGTGCCAGCAAGGGACAGGCAACCACCGGGGAGCTGTTTTTT,CASKGQATTGELFF
.,.,TRBV6-5,TRBJ1-1,TGTGCCAGCAGTCCTCAGGGCTCCACTGAAGCTTTCTTT,CASSPQGSTEAFF
.,.,TRBV7-9,TRBJ1-3,TGTGCCAGCAGCTCAGGAGGTTGGGGCTCTGGAAACACCATATATTTT,CASSSGGWGSGNTIYF
.,.,TRBV5-6,TRBJ2-5,TGTGCCAGCAGCTCTTTGGACGGCGGGGAGACCCAGTACTTC,CASSSLDGGETQYF
TRBD2,.,TRBV11-3,TRBJ2-1,TGTGCCAGCAGCTTAGAGGGGCCGGGGGGCAATGAGCAGTTCTTC,CASSLEGPGGNEQFF
.,.,TRBV7-9,TRBJ1-4,TGTGCCAGCAGCTTCAGTCAAGAAAAACTGTTTTTT,CASSFSQEKLFF
TRBD2,.,TRBV2,TRBJ2-1,TGTGCCAGCAAAGCGGGGGGGGTCAATGAGCAGTTCTTC,CASKAGGVNEQFF
.,.,TRBV6-5,TRBJ2-7,TGTGCCAGCAGTTATGGCGGGGTCTCCTACGAGCAGTACTTC,CASSYGGVSYEQYF
.,.,TRBV2,TRBJ1-2,TGTGCCAGCATAAGTACCGACCGAGGTGGCGGCTACACCTTC,CASISTDRGGGYTF
TRBD2,.,TRBV27,TRBJ2-1,TGTGCCAGCGCGAGCGGGGGTACCTACAATGAGCAGTTCTTC,CASASGGTYNEQFF
.,.,TRBV21-1,TRBJ2-7,TGTGCCATTTTCAGGGCGAGCGAGCAGTACTTC,CAIFRASEQYF